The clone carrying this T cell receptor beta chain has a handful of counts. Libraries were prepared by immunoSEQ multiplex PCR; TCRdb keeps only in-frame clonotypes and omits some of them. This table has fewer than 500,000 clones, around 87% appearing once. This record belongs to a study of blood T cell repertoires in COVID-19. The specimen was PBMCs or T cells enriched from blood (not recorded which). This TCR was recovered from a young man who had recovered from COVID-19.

In DNA, the CDR3 is TGTGCCAGCAGCCAAGGGGCAGAGATAGGCTACACCTTC. Protein product: CASSQGAEIGYTF. The chain recombines TRBV14 with TRBJ1-2; D is unclear. The V end was cut by 1 base, the J end by 8 bases, with 11 bases between. Germline CDR1 is SGHDN and CDR2 is FVKESK. The CDR3 is made up of 13 amino acids.